This TCR beta chain was sequenced during a study of shared clonotypes between healthy human individuals. Study-level results: Non-shared clonotypes had lower generation probabilities than those shared by all four donors.

Remarks on this clone: Its target is unknown.

V was pared by 4 bases and J by 4 bases, with 12 bases between. The length of the CDR3 is 14 residues. Germline values: CDR1 SGHRS, CDR2 YFSETQ. Libraries were prepared by immunoSEQ multiplex PCR; TCRdb keeps only in-frame clonotypes and omits some of them. The repertoire has some 2.1 million clones, just over 90% of them found once; the top ten carry under 2%. Positively selected for CCR7, the CD45RO-negative cells used as naive CD8 cells excluded terminally differentiated effector memory CD45RA+ cells. Specimen: naive CD8+ T cells from PBMCs. V gene TRBV5-1 combines with J gene TRBJ2-1; perhaps TRBD1 as D (6 bases). This TCR came from a man in his late teens or twenties in good health. Some clones in this sample may be carry-over from other donors' samples. This CDR3 is CASSGRDNYNEQFF. As DNA, the CDR3 is TGCGCCAGCAGCGGCCGGGACAATTACAATGAGCAGTTCTTC.